Below, one TCR beta chain is given with its context. This clonotype occurred many times. The antigen this receptor binds is unknown. Qualities for individual bases were not recorded, and no much larger clone is one base off. The reads were generated on an Illumina HiSeq 2000. TCR beta chain libraries were generated through multiplex PCR amplification. The amplified TCR beta chain products were analyzed by high-throughput sequencing. TCRdb ran its own pipeline on the public reads, namely fastp trimming at Q25 and MiXCR clone calling, and kept in-frame beta chains. Each CDR3 protein gets just one entry, which takes the most common genes and DNA from the rows behind it. This sample comprises about 270,000 distinct CDR3 sequences, around 31% of them detected only once. Over 0.95% of the sample comes from the top ten. Lymph node samples were obtained from the axillary draining lymph nodes of breast cancer patients.

This specimen comes from a study of breast tumors, draining lymph nodes, adjacent tissues (dated by TCRdb to about 2016). About the full investigation: In breast cancer patients, the study compared the TCR beta repertoires of tumor, adjacent nontumor tissue and axillary lymph nodes. The study aimed to assess the relationships and possible T-cell exchange between tumor, surrounding tissue and draining lymph node repertoires in human breast cancer.

The CDR3 starts with the cysteine, ends with the phenylalanine, and has 15 residues. CDR3 DNA is the only sequence kept; it has 45 bases, read in frame from the first base. V was cut back by 4 bases and J by 0 bases, leaving a gap of 10 bases between them. CDR1 and CDR2 were assigned from the germline V gene (reference sequence) as LNHNV and YYDKDF. Study-wide conclusions, independent of this receptor: Tumor T-cell repertoires showed less diversity than lymph node repertoires and more diversity than nontumor tissue repertoires, and tumor T-cell repertoires showed preferential V and J gene usage. The data were considered consistent with the idea that most tumor T cells come from the lymph node and then expand in tumor tissue. Tumor and nontumor tissue repertoires were significantly more similar in luminal-like than in basal-like breast cancer. The conclusion that tumor T cells originate in lymph nodes was framed as consistent with a hypothesis rather than directly demonstrated.

The sequencing sample was made of axillary lymph node tissue. The receptor was isolated from a female donor with breast cancer. Some clones in this sample may be carry-over from other donors' samples. The rearranged segments are TRBV15 and TRBJ1-3; possibly the D gene is TRBD1, per 5 matching bases. This receptor has the CDR3 CATSTDRLSGNTIYF. The sequenced DNA is TGTGCCACCAGCACCGACAGACTCTCTGGAAACACCATATATTTT.